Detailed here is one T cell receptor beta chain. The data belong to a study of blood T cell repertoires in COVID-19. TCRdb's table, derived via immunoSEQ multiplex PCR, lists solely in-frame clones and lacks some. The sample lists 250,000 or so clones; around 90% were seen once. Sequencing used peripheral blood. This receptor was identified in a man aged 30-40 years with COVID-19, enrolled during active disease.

The CDR3 region has the DNA TGTGCCAGCAGCCCGGACAGCCGCTCCGCCGAGCAGTACTTC. Translating it yields CASSPDSRSAEQYF. The rearrangement joins TRBV5-6 to TRBJ2-7, with a possible D match to TRBD1 (6 bases). Trimming removed 4 bases at V and 6 bases at J, with 17 bases between. The CDR3 extends over 14 amino acids. CDR1 and CDR2 (germline): SGHDT, YYEEEE.